The 4 T cell receptor beta chains given below trace back to one sample, sequenced in a study of blood T cells in healthy people across ages. Then a second PCR, running roughly 7 to 12 cycles, was carried out with a sample-barcoded 5' primer and a J-beta primer mix. Using its own MiXCR run on the 5' RACE reads, TCRdb lists one record per CDR3 protein. The sample contains more than 1.4 million distinct CDR3 sequences, about 43% of which appear only once. Sequenced material: blood. Source of these receptors: a woman aged 18-30 years in good health.

This clonotype was observed a few times. The rearrangement links TRBV7-2 to TRBJ2-3, with D maybe TRBD1 (6 bases). V lost 4 bases to trimming and J lost 2 bases, with 22 bases between them. Germline loops: CDR1 SGHTA, CDR2 FQGNSA. The CDR3 has 18 amino acids. The CDR3 here is CASSWGPPRQVFTDTQYF. The CDR3 DNA sequence: TGTGCCAGCAGCTGGGGGCCTCCGAGACAGGTGTTCACAGATACGCAGTATTTT.

The chain couples TRBV12-3 or TRBV12-4 to TRBJ2-1, with D hard to call. Trimming stripped 3 bases from V and 8 bases from J, with 17 bases between. The CDR3 has 15 amino acids. The CDR3 DNA sequence: TGTGCCAGCAGTTTTGCCCCGTTAAGGCCGGATGAGCAGTTCTTC. This sequence encodes CASSFAPLRPDEQFF.

This chain joins TRBV6-2 or TRBV6-3 and TRBJ2-1, with 10 bases matching TRBD2. Per germline, CDR1 MNHEY and CDR2 SVGEGT. This CDR3 spans 16 amino acids. J gave up 3 bases and V 0 bases, and 2 bases lay outside the gene matches. DNA of the CDR3: TGTGCCAGCAGTTACTCGATAGCGGGAGGCTACAATGAGCAGTTCTTC. Protein sequence: CASSYSIAGGYNEQFF.

About this clonotype: This may stem from a read error, because a much larger clone lies one nucleotide away. The V gene is TRBV4-1, the J gene TRBJ2-7; 7 nucleotides line up with TRBD2. CDR1 is MGHRA, CDR2 YSYEKL, per germline. The CDR3 is made up of 15 amino acids. The CDR3 is CASSQGLAIAGERYF. CDR3 nucleotide sequence: TGCGCCAGCAGCCAAGGACTAGCCATTGCGGGCGAGCGGTACTTC.